The 7 T cell receptor beta chains presented below share a single source sample, sequenced in a study of vaccination and CD4 T cells after COVID-19. Documented treatment: approximately 9-day PBMC culture with coronavirus spike peptide pools or control peptides (ViraFEST assay). Sequence data for DNA of cultured CD4+ T cells were generated by the Oncomine TCR Beta short-read assay. TCRdb re-analysed the PCR reads in MiXCR, keeping a single row per CDR3 protein. The sample includes about 15,000 distinct CDR3 sequences, less than 55% of them seen just once. Their target antigens are unknown. Sequenced sample: CD4+ T cells from blood, cultured in vitro. These receptors came from a human donor who had recovered from COVID-19.

This clonotype has just a few counts. The V gene is TRBV20-1, the J gene TRBJ1-6; D is undetermined. This CDR3 is 15 amino acids long. Trimming stripped 3 bases from V and 0 bases from J, with 9 bases between. Germline CDR1 and CDR2: DFQATT and SNEGSKA (reference sequence). The CDR3 DNA sequence: TGCAGTGCTAGCTTCGAGAGCTCCTATAATTCACCCCTCCACTTT. Translated: CSASFESSYNSPLHF.

This clonotype was seen a handful of times. The V gene is TRBV6-1, the J gene TRBJ1-4; D unclear. Germline V gene sequence: CDR1 MNHNS, CDR2 SASEGT. This CDR3 spans 12 amino acids. V was cut by 7 bases and J by 8 bases, with 11 bases left in between. CDR3 region: CASTRPLEKLFF. In DNA form, the CDR3 reads TGTGCCAGCACTCGGCCCCTAGAAAAACTGTTTTTT.

This clonotype has just a few counts. The chain joins TRBV20-1 to TRBJ2-7; D possibly corresponds to TRBD1 (5 bases). This CDR3 has 12 residues. V was pared by 6 bases and J by 4 bases, with 13 bases between. Germline-derived CDR1 and CDR2 are DFQATT and SNEGSKA (reference sequence). The CDR3 is CSAPKGSYEQYF. CDR3 bases: TGCAGTGCGCCAAAGGGGTCTTACGAGCAGTACTTC.

The rearrangement uses TRBV2 and TRBJ1-2, with D perhaps TRBD1 (6 bases). There are 13 residues in the CDR3. Germline V gene data show CDR1 as SNHLY and CDR2 as FYNNEI. Trimming stripped 1 base from V and 6 bases from J, with 9 bases between. CDR3 in DNA: TGTGCCAGCAGTGAAGACAGGGTGCATGGCTACACCTTC. As protein: CASSEDRVHGYTF.

The sample holds a few counts of this clonotype. This chain links TRBV11-2 with TRBJ1-2; no definite D call. With 5 bases removed from V and 5 bases from J, the gap between germline ends came to 12 bases. Germline assignment: CDR1 SGHAT and CDR2 FQNNGV. The CDR3 extends over 13 amino acids. CDR3 loop: CASSPQDSYGYTF. DNA for the CDR3: TGTGCCAGCAGCCCTCAGGACTCTTATGGCTACACCTTC.

This sequence joins TRBV20-1 and TRBJ2-7; TRBD1 agrees at 10 bases. The CDR3 has 15 residues. J gave up 1 base and V 6 bases, and 9 bases lay outside the gene matches. The germline gives CDR1 DFQATT, CDR2 SNEGSKA (reference sequence). The DNA of the CDR3 is TGCAGTGCGGGGACAGGGGCGATACTATCCTACGAGCAGTACTTC. Protein: CSAGTGAILSYEQYF.

The chain carries TRBV5-1 and TRBJ2-3; 13 positions agree with TRBD2. J lost 1 base, V lost 4 bases, and 6 bases had no gene match. The CDR3 loop spans 17 amino acids. The V gene's germline CDR1 is SGHRS and CDR2 YFSETQ. Here the CDR3 reads CASSRTSGRGRTDTQYF. The CDR3 DNA sequence: TGCGCCAGCAGCCGGACTAGCGGGAGAGGGCGCACAGATACGCAGTATTTT.